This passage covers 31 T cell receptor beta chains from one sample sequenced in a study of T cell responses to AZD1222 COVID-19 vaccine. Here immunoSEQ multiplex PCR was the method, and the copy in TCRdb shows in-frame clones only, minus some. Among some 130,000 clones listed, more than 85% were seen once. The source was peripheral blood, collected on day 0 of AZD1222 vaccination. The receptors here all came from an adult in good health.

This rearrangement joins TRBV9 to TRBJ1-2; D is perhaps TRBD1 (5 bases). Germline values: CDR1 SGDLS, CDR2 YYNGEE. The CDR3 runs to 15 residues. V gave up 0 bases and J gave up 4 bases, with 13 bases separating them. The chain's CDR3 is CASSVGGAESYGYTF. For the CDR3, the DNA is TGTGCCAGCAGCGTAGGAGGGGCAGAATCCTATGGCTACACCTTC.

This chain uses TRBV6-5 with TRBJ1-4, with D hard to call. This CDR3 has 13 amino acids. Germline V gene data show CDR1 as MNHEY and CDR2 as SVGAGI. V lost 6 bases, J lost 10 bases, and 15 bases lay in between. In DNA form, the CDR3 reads TGTGCCAGCAGACCTGACGCCGCGGGAAAACTGTTTTTT. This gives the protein CASRPDAAGKLFF.

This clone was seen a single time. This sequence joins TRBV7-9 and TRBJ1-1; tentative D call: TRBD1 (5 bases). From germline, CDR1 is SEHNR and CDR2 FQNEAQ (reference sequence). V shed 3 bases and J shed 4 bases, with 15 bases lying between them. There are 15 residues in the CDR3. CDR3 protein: CASSFPTGGATEAFF. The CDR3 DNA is TGTGCCAGCAGCTTTCCGACGGGGGGTGCCACTGAAGCTTTCTTT.

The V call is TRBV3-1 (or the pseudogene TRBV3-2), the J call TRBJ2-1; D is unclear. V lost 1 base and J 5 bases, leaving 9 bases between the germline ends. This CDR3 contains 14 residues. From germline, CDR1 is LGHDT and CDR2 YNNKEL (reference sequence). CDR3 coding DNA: TGTGCCAGCAGCCAAGGGCCGACTGACAATGAGCAGTTCTTC. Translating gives CASSQGPTDNEQFF.

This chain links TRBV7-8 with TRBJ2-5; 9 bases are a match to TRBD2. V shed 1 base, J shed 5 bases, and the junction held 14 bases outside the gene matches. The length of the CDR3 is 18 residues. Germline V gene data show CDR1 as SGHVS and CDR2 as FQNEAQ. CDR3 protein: CASSLEPRFSGSRETQYF. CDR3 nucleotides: TGTGCCAGCAGCTTAGAACCTCGGTTTAGCGGGAGCAGGGAGACCCAGTACTTC.

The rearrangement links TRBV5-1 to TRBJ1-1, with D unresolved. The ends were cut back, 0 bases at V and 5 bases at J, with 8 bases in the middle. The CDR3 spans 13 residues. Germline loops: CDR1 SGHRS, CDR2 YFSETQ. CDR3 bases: TGCGCCAGCAGCTTGGGTGGGAGGACTGAAGCTTTCTTT. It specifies CASSLGGRTEAFF.

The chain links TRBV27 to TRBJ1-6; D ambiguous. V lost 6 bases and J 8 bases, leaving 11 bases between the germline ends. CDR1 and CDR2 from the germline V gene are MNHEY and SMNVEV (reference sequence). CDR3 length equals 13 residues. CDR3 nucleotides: TGTGCCAGCAGCCCCCGCTTTGATTCACCCCTCCACTTT. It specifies CASSPRFDSPLHF.

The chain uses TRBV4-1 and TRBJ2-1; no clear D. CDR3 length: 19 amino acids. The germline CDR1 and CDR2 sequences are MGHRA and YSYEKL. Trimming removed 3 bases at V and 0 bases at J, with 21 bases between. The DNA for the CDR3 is TGCGCCAGCAGCCATCGGGCCGGCAGCGACGCCCTCTCCTACAATGAGCAGTTCTTC. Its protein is CASSHRAGSDALSYNEQFF.

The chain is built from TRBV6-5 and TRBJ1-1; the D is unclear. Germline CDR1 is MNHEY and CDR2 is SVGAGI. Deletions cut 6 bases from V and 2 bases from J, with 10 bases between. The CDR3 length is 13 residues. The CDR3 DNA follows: TGTGCCAGCAGGACGCAACTTAACACTGAAGCTTTCTTT. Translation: CASRTQLNTEAFF.

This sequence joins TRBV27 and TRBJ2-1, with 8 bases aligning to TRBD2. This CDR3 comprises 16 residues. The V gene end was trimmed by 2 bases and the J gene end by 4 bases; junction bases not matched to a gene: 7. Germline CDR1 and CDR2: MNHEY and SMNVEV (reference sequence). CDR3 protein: CASSLRFTSGYNEQFF. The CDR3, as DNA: TGTGCCAGCAGTTTACGGTTTACTAGCGGATACAATGAGCAGTTCTTC.

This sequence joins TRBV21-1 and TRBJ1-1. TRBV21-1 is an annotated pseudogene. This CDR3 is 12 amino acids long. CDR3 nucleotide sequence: TGTGCCAGGATCAAAGGCGGCACTGAAGCTTTCTTT. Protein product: CARIKGGTEAFF.

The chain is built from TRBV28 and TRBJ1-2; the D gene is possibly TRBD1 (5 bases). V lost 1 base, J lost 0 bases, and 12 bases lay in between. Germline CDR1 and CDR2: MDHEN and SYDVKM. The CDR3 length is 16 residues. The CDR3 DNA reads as TGTGCCAGCAGTTTATTGAGACAGTTAGCTAACTATGGCTACACCTTC. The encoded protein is CASSLLRQLANYGYTF.

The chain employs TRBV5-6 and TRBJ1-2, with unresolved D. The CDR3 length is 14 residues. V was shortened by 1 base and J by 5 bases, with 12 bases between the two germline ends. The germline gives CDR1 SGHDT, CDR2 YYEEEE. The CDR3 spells CASSLSQIMYGYTF. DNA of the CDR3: TGTGCCAGCAGCTTGAGCCAGATTATGTATGGCTACACCTTC.

CDR3 amino acids: CSFSRDRYNEQFF. CDR3 in DNA: TGCAGCTTTTCCCGGGACAGGTACAATGAGCAGTTCTTC. The chain uses TRBV29-1 and TRBJ2-1; 8 positions match TRBD1. V shed 8 bases, J shed 4 bases, and the junction held 7 bases outside the gene matches. The germline V gene has CDR1 SQVTM and CDR2 ANQGSEA. This CDR3 has 13 amino acids.

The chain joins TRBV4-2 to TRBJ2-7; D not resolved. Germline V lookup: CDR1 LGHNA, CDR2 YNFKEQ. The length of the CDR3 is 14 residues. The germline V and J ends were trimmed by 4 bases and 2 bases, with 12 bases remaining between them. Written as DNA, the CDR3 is TGTGCCAGCAGCCGGGCCCCCGGAACCTACGAGCAGTACTTC. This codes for CASSRAPGTYEQYF.

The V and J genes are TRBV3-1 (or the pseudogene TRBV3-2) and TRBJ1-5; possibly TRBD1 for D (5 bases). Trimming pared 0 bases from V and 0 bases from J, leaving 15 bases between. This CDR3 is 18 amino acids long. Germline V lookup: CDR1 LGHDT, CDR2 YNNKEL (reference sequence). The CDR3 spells CASSQDLGGTGSNQPQHF. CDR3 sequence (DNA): TGTGCCAGCAGCCAAGATCTTGGAGGGACGGGTAGCAATCAGCCCCAGCATTTT.

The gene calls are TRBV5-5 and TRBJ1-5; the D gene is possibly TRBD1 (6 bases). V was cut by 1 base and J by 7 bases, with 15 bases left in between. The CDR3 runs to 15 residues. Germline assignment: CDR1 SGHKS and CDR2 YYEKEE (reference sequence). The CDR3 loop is CASSLNREIQQPQHF. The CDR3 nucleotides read TGTGCCAGCAGCTTGAACAGGGAGATCCAACAGCCCCAGCATTTT.

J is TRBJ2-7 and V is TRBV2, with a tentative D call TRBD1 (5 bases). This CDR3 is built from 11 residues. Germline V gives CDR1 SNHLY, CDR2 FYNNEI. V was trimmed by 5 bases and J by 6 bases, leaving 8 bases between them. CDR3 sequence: CASSSRGEQYF. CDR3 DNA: TGTGCCAGCAGTTCTAGGGGCGAGCAGTACTTC.

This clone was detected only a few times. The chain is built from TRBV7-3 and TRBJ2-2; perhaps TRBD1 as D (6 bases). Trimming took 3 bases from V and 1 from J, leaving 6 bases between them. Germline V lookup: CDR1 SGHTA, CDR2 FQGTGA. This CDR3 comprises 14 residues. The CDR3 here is CASSLTGNTGELFF. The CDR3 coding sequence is TGTGCCAGCAGCTTGACAGGGAACACCGGGGAGCTGTTTTTT.

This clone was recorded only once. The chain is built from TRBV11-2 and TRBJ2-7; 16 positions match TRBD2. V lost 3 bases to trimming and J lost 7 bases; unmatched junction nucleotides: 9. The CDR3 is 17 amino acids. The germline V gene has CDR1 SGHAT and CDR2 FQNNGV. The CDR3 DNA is TGTGCCAGCAGCTTCCAGGGACTAGCGGGAGGGTCGAGAGAGCAGTACTTC. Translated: CASSFQGLAGGSREQYF.

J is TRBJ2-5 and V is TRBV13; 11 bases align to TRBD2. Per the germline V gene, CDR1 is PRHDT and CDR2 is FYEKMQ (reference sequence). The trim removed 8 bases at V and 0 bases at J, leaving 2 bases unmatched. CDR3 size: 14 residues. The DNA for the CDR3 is TGTGCCAGCCTGGGACTAGCGGACCAAGAGACCCAGTACTTC. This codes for CASLGLADQETQYF.

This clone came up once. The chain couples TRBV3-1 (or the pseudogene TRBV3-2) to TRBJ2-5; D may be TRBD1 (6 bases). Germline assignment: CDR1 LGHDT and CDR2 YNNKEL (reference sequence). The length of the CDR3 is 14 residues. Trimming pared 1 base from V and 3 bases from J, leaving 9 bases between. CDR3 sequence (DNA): TGTGCCAGCAGCCAAGTGCAGGGGAAAGAGACCCAGTACTTC. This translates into CASSQVQGKETQYF.

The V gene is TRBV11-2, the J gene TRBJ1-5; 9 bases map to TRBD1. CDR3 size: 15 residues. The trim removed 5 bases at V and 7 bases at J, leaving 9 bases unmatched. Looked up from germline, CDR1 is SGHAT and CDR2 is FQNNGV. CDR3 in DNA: TGTGCCAGCAGCGCTTCCGGGACAGGGAACCAGCCCCAGCATTTT. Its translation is CASSASGTGNQPQHF.

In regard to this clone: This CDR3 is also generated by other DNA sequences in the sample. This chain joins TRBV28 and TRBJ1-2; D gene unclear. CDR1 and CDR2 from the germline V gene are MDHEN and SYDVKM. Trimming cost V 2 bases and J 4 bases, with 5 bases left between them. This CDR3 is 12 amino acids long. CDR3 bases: TGTGCCAGCAGTTTAGAAGGCTATGGCTACACCTTC. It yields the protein CASSLEGYGYTF.

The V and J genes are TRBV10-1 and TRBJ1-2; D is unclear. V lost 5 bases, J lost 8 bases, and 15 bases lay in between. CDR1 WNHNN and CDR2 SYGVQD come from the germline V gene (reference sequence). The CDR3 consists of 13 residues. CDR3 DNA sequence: TGCGCCAGCAGTCCTAAACGGGGAGACGGCTACACCTTC. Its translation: CASSPKRGDGYTF.

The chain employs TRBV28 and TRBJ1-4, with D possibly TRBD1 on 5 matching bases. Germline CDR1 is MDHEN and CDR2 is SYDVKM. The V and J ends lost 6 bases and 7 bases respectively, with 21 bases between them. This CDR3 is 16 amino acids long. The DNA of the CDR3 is TGTGCCAGCAGGCGTCCGAGAGGGGAAGCGGGTGAAAAACTGTTTTTT. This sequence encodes CASRRPRGEAGEKLFF.

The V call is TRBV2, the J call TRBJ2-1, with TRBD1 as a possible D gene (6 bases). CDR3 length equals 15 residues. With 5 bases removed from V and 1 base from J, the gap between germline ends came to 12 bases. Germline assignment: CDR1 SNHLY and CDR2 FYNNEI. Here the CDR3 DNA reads TGTGCCAGCAGTTCCAGGGGTACATCCTACAATGAGCAGTTCTTC. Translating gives CASSSRGTSYNEQFF.

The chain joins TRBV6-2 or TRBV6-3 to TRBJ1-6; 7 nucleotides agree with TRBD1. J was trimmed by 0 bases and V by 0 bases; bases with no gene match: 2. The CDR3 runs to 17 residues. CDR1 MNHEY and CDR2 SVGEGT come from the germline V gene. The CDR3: CASSYSDRSSYNSPLHF. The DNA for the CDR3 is TGTGCCAGCAGTTACTCGGACAGGAGCTCCTATAATTCACCCCTCCACTTT.

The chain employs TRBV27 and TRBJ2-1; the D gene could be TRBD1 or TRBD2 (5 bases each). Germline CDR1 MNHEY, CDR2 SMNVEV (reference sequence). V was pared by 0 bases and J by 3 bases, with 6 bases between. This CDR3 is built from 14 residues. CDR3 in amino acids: CASSLSRGYNEQFF. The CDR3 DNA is TGTGCCAGCAGTTTATCGAGGGGCTACAATGAGCAGTTCTTC.

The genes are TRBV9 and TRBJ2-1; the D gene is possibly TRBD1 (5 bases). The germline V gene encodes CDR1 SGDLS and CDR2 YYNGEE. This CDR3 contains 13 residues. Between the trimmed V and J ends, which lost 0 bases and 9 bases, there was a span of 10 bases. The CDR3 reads CASSVGRVSEQFF. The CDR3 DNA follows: TGTGCCAGCAGCGTAGGCAGGGTGAGTGAGCAGTTCTTC.

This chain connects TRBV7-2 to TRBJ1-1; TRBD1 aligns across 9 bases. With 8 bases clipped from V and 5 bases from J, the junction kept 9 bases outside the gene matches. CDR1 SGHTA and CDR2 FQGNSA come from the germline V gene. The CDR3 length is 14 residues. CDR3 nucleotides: TGTGCCAGCGCTACCGGGACAGGGAATACTGAAGCTTTCTTT. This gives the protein CASATGTGNTEAFF.